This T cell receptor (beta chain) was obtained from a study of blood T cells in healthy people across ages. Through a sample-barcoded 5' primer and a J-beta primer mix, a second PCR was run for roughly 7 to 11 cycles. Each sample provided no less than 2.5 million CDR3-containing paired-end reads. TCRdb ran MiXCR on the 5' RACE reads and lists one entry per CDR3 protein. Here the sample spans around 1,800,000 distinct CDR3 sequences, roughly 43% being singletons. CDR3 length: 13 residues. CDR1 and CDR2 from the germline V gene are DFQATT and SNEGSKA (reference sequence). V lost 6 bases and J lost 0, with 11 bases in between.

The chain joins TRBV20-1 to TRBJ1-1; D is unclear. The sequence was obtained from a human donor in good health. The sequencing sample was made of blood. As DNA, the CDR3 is TGCAGTGCCCCCACAGCGATGAACACTGAAGCTTTCTTT. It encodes CSAPTAMNTEAFF.